This TCR beta chain is from a study of regulatory T cells in long-lasting Graves disease. This clonotype was observed a few times. The antigen remains undetermined. The trim removed 6 bases at V and 7 bases at J, leaving 8 bases unmatched. The CDR3 sequence is 15 residues long. Germline assignment: CDR1 ENHRY and CDR2 SYGVKD. Study results and caveats: The small sample size may have reduced accuracy. TRBV28, TRBJ1-2 and TRBJ2-5 emerged as the favored segments in persistent disease.

Time point: newly diagnosed GD, antithyroid drugs for less than 3 months. Extracted PBMC RNA gave rise to the TCR library. Patients came through an endocrinology department, and that department was in Xi'an, China. In building TCR beta libraries, iRepertoire HTBI primers were used together with Arm-PCR of CDR3 regions. TCRdb fed the multiplex PCR reads into MiXCR, producing one record per CDR3 protein. Among 500,000 or so distinct CDR3 sequences listed, less than 15% were seen once. In addition, the sample was reused for a study of T cells in Graves' hyperthyroidism and ophthalmopathy.

This TCR derives from a woman between 50 and 59 years old with Graves disease. The V and J genes are TRBV10-3 and TRBJ2-1, with 11 bases aligning to TRBD2. Specimen: peripheral blood mononuclear cells (PBMCs), collected at new diagnosis, from a patient treated with antithyroid drugs. This chain's CDR3 is CAISSTSGSPNEQFF. Written as DNA, the CDR3 is TGTGCCATCAGCTCTACTAGCGGGAGCCCGAATGAGCAGTTCTTC.